This passage covers 14 T cell receptor beta chains from one sample sequenced in a study of blood T cell repertoires in COVID-19 (dated by TCRdb to 2018 to 2020). The method was the immunoSEQ multiplex PCR assay. The immuneACCESS repertoire file appears here via TCRdb, limited to in-frame rearrangements. These files lack a portion of the clones; in checked studies, under half of the deficit traces to unresolved V genes, and the cause of the others is not known. Recorded for this sample are approximately 150,000 clones; about four fifths of them occurred a single time. Around 3.7% of the sample is taken by the ten largest. The sequenced sample was peripheral blood. Receptors originate from a man aged 65 to 79 who had recovered from COVID-19.

CDR3 sequence: CSASDGGVNQPQHF. The CDR3 coding sequence is TGCAGTGCTAGTGACGGGGGGGTCAATCAGCCCCAGCATTTT. V usage is TRBV20-1 and J usage is TRBJ1-5; D is perhaps TRBD1 (5 bases). The CDR3 totals 14 residues. With 3 bases removed from V and 3 bases from J, the gap between germline ends came to 12 bases. CDR1 and CDR2 from the germline V gene are DFQATT and SNEGSKA (reference sequence).

The chain uses TRBV5-1 and TRBJ2-2; D is perhaps TRBD1 (6 bases). Germline V CDR1 and CDR2: SGHRS, YFSETQ. The V gene lost 3 bases and the J gene lost 0 bases, with 12 bases spanning the gap. This CDR3 region has 16 residues. The CDR3 nucleotides are TGCGCCAGCAGCTCAAACAGGGCAACGAACACCGGGGAGCTGTTTTTT. Its protein product is CASSSNRATNTGELFF.

The chain couples TRBV5-4 to TRBJ2-3; no definite D call. The V gene lost 4 bases and the J gene lost 0 bases, with 12 bases spanning the gap. CDR1 and CDR2 from the germline V gene are SGHNT and YYREEE (reference sequence). The CDR3 has 15 amino acids. CDR3: CASSPPWASTDTQYF. The CDR3 DNA reads TGTGCCAGCAGCCCCCCATGGGCGAGCACAGATACGCAGTATTTT. Filled out from reference TRBV5-4 and TRBJ2-3, the complete variable domain reads ETGVTQSPTHLIKTRGQQVTLRCSSQSGHNTVSWYQQALGQGPQFIFQYYREEENGRGNFPPRFSGLQFPNYSSELNVNALELDDSALYLCASSPPWASTDTQYFGPGTRLTVL.

V usage is TRBV5-1 and J usage is TRBJ2-3; 10 nucleotides agree with TRBD1. There are 16 residues in the CDR3. Trimming cost V 1 base and J 2 bases; bases outside gene matches: 4. CDR1 and CDR2 from the germline V gene are SGHRS and YFSETQ. For the CDR3, the DNA is TGCGCCAGCAGCTTGTGGGGACAGGGGCCCACAGATACGCAGTATTTT. Encoded protein: CASSLWGQGPTDTQYF.

V gene TRBV7-8 combines with J gene TRBJ1-1; the match to TRBD1 covers 7 bases. Germline loops: CDR1 SGHVS, CDR2 FQNEAQ. The junction had 8 bases not matched to a gene; V was cut back by 5 bases and J by 11 bases. The CDR3 consists of 12 residues. CDR3 nucleotides: TGTGCCAGCAGCCGGGACAGAGGTTTGGCTTTCTTT. Amino acids: CASSRDRGLAFF. Full variable domain (remainder filled in from reference TRBV7-8 and TRBJ1-1): GAGVSQSPRYKVAKRGQDVALRCDPISGHVSLFWYQQALGQGPEFLTYFQNEAQLDKSGLPSDRFFAERPEGSVSTLKIQRTQQEDSAVYLCASSRDRGLAFFGQGTRLTVV.

CDR3 coding DNA: TGTGCCAGCAGCCTCGGGGCTAGCGGGAGAGGTGAGCAGTTCTTC. It specifies CASSLGASGRGEQFF. V usage is TRBV9 and J usage is TRBJ2-1; 10 bases line up with TRBD2. CDR1 is SGDLS, CDR2 YYNGEE, per germline. The ends lost 4 bases at V and 9 bases at J; junction bases unmatched: 10. The CDR3 is 15 amino acids.

The J gene is TRBJ2-7, the V gene TRBV2; D remains ambiguous. Trimming left V 7 bases short and J 6 bases short, with 10 bases between. This CDR3 is 11 amino acids long. In germline, CDR1 is SNHLY, CDR2 FYNNEI. The CDR3 reads CASTELGEQYF. The CDR3 DNA sequence: TGTGCCAGCACCGAACTCGGCGAGCAGTACTTC.

V gene TRBV7-8 combines with J gene TRBJ2-5, with no clear D. The germline CDR1 and CDR2 sequences are SGHVS and FQNEAQ. Deletions cut 5 bases from V and 4 bases from J, with 5 bases between. There are 11 residues in the CDR3. The CDR3 is CASSPRETQYF. CDR3 sequence (DNA): TGTGCCAGCAGCCCCCGAGAGACCCAGTACTTC.

The chain uses TRBV5-1 and TRBJ2-1; D gene ambiguous. V lost 0 bases and J 3 bases, leaving 7 bases between the germline ends. There are 14 residues in the CDR3. Germline V gene sequence: CDR1 SGHRS, CDR2 YFSETQ. The CDR3 bases are TGCGCCAGCAGCTTGGTCACTGGCTACAATGAGCAGTTCTTC. Translation gives CASSLVTGYNEQFF.

The rearrangement joins TRBV28 to TRBJ1-2; D gene unclear. CDR1 and CDR2 from the germline V gene are MDHEN and SYDVKM. With 7 bases removed from V and 0 bases from J, the gap between germline ends came to 6 bases. The CDR3 is made up of 12 amino acids. The CDR3 protein is CASTRSNYGYTF. CDR3 coding DNA: TGTGCCAGCACGCGCTCTAACTATGGCTACACCTTC.

V gene TRBV7-3 combines with J gene TRBJ2-2, with D unresolved. Trimming removed 5 bases at V and 0 bases at J, with 4 bases between. The CDR3 runs to 13 residues. Germline lookup yields CDR1 SGHTA and CDR2 FQGTGA. Here the CDR3 DNA reads TGTGCCAGCAGCCAGTCGAACACCGGGGAGCTGTTTTTT. This sequence encodes CASSQSNTGELFF. Full variable domain (remainder filled in from reference TRBV7-3 and TRBJ2-2): GAGVSQTPSNKVTEKGKYVELRCDPISGHTALYWYRQSLGQGPEFLIYFQGTGAADDSGLPNDRFFAVRPEGSVSTLKIQRTERGDSAVYLCASSQSNTGELFFGEGSRLTVL.

The chain employs TRBV18 and TRBJ2-7, with 7 bases lining up with TRBD1. Germline lookup yields CDR1 KGHSH and CDR2 LQKENI. V was clipped by 3 bases and J by 3 bases; unmatched bases: 11. CDR3 length equals 16 residues. The CDR3, as DNA: TGTGCCAGCTCACCCTTTCCGGGACAGAAGGTCTACGAGCAGTACTTC. It yields the protein CASSPFPGQKVYEQYF.

The chain links TRBV4-3 to TRBJ1-2, with a weak D call TRBD1 (6 bases). With 2 bases removed from V and 6 bases from J, the gap between germline ends came to 16 bases. The CDR3 contains 15 residues. Germline V gene lookup returns CDR1 LGHNA and CDR2 YSLEER. CDR3 residues: CASSQIGQFGNGYTF. Written as DNA, the CDR3 is TGCGCCAGCAGCCAAATAGGACAGTTCGGAAATGGCTACACCTTC.

The rearrangement uses TRBV6-5 and TRBJ2-3, with TRBD2 identical over 8 bases. The CDR3 spans 15 residues. CDR1 is MNHEY, CDR2 SVGAGI, per germline. With 2 bases clipped from V and 2 bases from J, the junction kept 3 bases outside the gene matches. CDR3 DNA: TGTGCCAGCAGTTACCTAGCGGGCAACACAGATACGCAGTATTTT. Amino acid sequence: CASSYLAGNTDTQYF.